The subject of this entry is one T cell receptor beta chain. In the study's own analysis: Using reference gene primer amplification, nucleated cell counts were estimated. Sequencing was performed with immunoSEQ multiplex PCR; in TCRdb, only in-frame clones are kept and a portion is missing. The D gene and trimming were derived from the DNA, and the V and J assignments and clone size from that table. The sample records 200,000 to 250,000 clones, about 90% being singletons. This sample was taken from a study of blood T cell repertoires in COVID-19. Study-wide background: Sites across the United States, Italy and Spain contributed samples from acute and convalescent COVID-19. PBMCs, B-cell-depleted T cells, or T cells provided the cDNA or gDNA that made up the material.

V lost 3 bases, J lost 4 bases, and 7 bases stayed unmatched. Germline CDR1 MDHEN, CDR2 SYDVKM. This CDR3 is 15 amino acids long. Sequencing used peripheral blood. V and J are TRBV28 and TRBJ2-7; 9 nucleotides agree with TRBD1. This receptor was identified in a man aged 25 to 40 with acute or convalescent COVID-19. CDR3 sequence: CASSLSPGQGYEQYF. The CDR3 nucleotides are TGTGCCAGCAGTTTGTCTCCGGGACAGGGTTACGAGCAGTACTTC.